Presented here are 10 T cell receptor beta chains from one specimen sequenced in a study of memory B cells and T cells in multiple sclerosis. Sequencing was performed with immunoSEQ multiplex PCR; in TCRdb, only in-frame clones are kept and a portion is missing. The data hold roughly 30,000 clones, with more than 75% observed a single time. Their antigens are not known. After stimulus-free culture, autoproliferating CFSE-dim and non-proliferating CFSE-high T cells were sequenced separately. Cultures began with about 4.6x10^7 CFSE-labeled PBMCs, unstimulated for 7 days, with replicate wells pooled. Sequenced sample: PBMCs from blood kept in culture. These receptors were taken from a human donor with multiple sclerosis.

The chain couples TRBV29-1 to TRBJ2-1; 8 positions match TRBD1. J lost 9 bases, V lost 6 bases, and 7 bases had no gene match. CDR1 SQVTM and CDR2 ANQGSEA come from the germline V gene. The CDR3 is made up of 12 amino acids. The CDR3 nucleotides are TGCAGCGTCCCGGACAGGGTCCCTGAGCAGTTCTTC. Translated: CSVPDRVPEQFF.

The gene calls are TRBV7-9 and TRBJ1-2, with a tentative D call TRBD1 (5 bases). The length of the CDR3 is 17 residues. Germline V lookup: CDR1 SEHNR, CDR2 FQNEAQ (reference sequence). V was clipped by 5 bases and J by 3 bases, with 22 bases between them. Written as DNA, the CDR3 is TGTGCCAGCAGCCCCCCTGGGGGGTACCCAGCGGACTATGGCTACACCTTC. Protein sequence: CASSPPGGYPADYGYTF.

The rearrangement uses TRBV6-6 and TRBJ1-6; TRBD1 matches 7 bases. V shed 0 bases and J 6 bases; nucleotides not matched to a gene: 5. The CDR3 has 16 amino acids. CDR1 is MNHNY, CDR2 SVGAGI, per germline (reference sequence). CDR3 DNA sequence: TGTGCCAGCAGTTACTCGACCGGGACAGCTAATTCACCCCTCCACTTT. Its protein is CASSYSTGTANSPLHF.

This sequence joins TRBV6-5 and TRBJ2-1; D possibly corresponds to TRBD2 (6 bases). Between the trimmed V and J ends, which lost 6 bases and 10 bases, there was a span of 10 bases. CDR3 length equals 11 residues. Per the germline V gene, CDR1 is MNHEY and CDR2 is SVGAGI. CDR3 nucleotide sequence: TGTGCCAGCAGGTACGGACTAGAGCAGTTCTTC. Encoded protein: CASRYGLEQFF.

This chain connects TRBV10-3 to TRBJ2-3, with 12 nucleotides matching TRBD2. After removal of 0 bases from V and 3 bases from J, the junction contained 4 bases not matched to a gene. Per germline, CDR1 ENHRY and CDR2 SYGVKD. The CDR3 contains 17 residues. Written as DNA, the CDR3 is TGTGCCATCAGTGAGTCGATGACTAGCGGGAGAACAGATACGCAGTATTTT. Its protein is CAISESMTSGRTDTQYF.

CDR3 amino acids: CAISESNRDTQYF. In DNA, the CDR3 is TGTGCCATCAGTGAGTCGAACAGGGATACGCAGTATTTT. The V gene is TRBV10-3, the J gene TRBJ2-3; D possibly corresponds to TRBD1 (5 bases). V dropped 0 bases and J dropped 6 bases, with 7 bases sitting between them. CDR3 size: 13 residues. CDR1 and CDR2 from the germline V gene are ENHRY and SYGVKD.

This clone was observed a handful of times. The chain links TRBV30 to TRBJ1-2; D is perhaps TRBD1 (6 bases). This CDR3 region has 12 residues. CDR1 is GTSNPN, CDR2 SVGIG, per germline (reference sequence). Trimming cost V 2 bases and J 7 bases, with 11 bases left between them. The DNA for the CDR3 is TGTGCCTGGAGTTCAGGGGTAGGTGGCTACACCTTC. Translated, it gives CAWSSGVGGYTF.

This chain joins TRBV6-5 and TRBJ2-7, with TRBD1 as a possible D gene (5 bases). Trimming removed 2 bases from V and 9 bases from J, with 8 bases in between. The CDR3 has 11 residues. CDR1 is MNHEY, CDR2 SVGAGI, per germline. The chain's CDR3 is CASSYQGAQYF. DNA of the CDR3: TGTGCCAGCAGTTACCAGGGTGCGCAGTACTTC.

The rearrangement links TRBV5-6 to TRBJ1-6; no definite D call. CDR1 is SGHDT and CDR2 is YYEEEE in the germline V gene. With 1 base removed from V and 7 bases from J, the gap between germline ends came to 9 bases. The CDR3 runs to 14 residues. The CDR3 is CASSLPSENSPLHF. The CDR3, as DNA: TGTGCCAGCAGCTTGCCGTCAGAAAATTCACCCCTCCACTTT.

V gene TRBV13 combines with J gene TRBJ2-1; tentatively, D is TRBD1 (5 bases). Germline lookup yields CDR1 PRHDT and CDR2 FYEKMQ (reference sequence). V was shortened by 4 bases and J by 5 bases, with 15 bases between the two germline ends. There are 15 residues in the CDR3. The CDR3 loop is CASSSNRPGNNEQFF. DNA of the CDR3: TGTGCCAGCAGCTCGAACAGGCCAGGCAACAATGAGCAGTTCTTC.